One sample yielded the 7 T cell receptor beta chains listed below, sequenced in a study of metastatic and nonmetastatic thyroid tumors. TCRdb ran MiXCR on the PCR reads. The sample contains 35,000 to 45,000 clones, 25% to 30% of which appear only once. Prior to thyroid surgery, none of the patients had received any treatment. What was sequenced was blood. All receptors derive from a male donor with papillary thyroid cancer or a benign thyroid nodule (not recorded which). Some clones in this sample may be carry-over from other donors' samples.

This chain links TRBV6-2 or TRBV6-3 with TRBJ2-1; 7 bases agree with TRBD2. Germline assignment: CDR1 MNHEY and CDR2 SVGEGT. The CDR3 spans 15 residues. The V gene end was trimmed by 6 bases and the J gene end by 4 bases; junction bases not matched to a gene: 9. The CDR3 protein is CASRPLASGYNEQFF. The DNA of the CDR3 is TGTGCCAGCAGACCCCTGGCTAGCGGTTACAATGAGCAGTTCTTC.

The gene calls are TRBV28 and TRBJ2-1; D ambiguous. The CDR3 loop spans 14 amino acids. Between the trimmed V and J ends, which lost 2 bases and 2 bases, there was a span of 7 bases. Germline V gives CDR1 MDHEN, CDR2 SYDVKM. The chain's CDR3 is CASSLGRAYNEQFF. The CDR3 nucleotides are TGTGCCAGCAGTTTAGGTAGGGCCTACAATGAGCAGTTCTTC.

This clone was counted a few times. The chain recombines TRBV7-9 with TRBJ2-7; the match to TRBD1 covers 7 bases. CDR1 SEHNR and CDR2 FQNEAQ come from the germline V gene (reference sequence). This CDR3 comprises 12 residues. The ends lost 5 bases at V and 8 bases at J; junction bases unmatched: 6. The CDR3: CASSLPTGQQYF. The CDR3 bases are TGTGCCAGCAGCCTCCCGACAGGGCAGCAGTACTTC.

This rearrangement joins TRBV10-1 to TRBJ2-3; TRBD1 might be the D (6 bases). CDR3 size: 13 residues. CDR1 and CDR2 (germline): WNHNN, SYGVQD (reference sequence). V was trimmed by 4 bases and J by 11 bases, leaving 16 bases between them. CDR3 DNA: TGCGCCAGCAGTGCGGGACAACCCTACGAGCAGTATTTT. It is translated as CASSAGQPYEQYF.

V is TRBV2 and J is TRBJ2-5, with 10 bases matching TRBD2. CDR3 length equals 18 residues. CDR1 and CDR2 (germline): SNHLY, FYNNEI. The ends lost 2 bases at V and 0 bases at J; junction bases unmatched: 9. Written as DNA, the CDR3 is TGTGCCAGCAGTGAAAGCGGGAGGGCCCCAAAGTACCAAGAGACCCAGTACTTC. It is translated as CASSESGRAPKYQETQYF.

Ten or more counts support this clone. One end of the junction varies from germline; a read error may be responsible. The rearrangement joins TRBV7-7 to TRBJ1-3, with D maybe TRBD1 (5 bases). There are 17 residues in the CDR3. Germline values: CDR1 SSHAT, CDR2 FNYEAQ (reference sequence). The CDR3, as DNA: TGTGCTAGCAGCCTATCGGGGCAGCTCTACTCTGGAAACACCATATATTTT. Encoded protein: CASSLSGQLYSGNTIYF.

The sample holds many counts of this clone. CDR3 nucleotides: TGTGCCAGCAGTGACTCGGCTCAAGGACCACCGAATCAGCCCCAGCATTTT. This gives the protein CASSDSAQGPPNQPQHF. V is TRBV6-4 and J is TRBJ1-5; D not certain. CDR3 size: 17 residues. V lost 0 bases and J lost 4, with 16 bases in between. Germline assignment: CDR1 MRHNA and CDR2 SNTAGT.